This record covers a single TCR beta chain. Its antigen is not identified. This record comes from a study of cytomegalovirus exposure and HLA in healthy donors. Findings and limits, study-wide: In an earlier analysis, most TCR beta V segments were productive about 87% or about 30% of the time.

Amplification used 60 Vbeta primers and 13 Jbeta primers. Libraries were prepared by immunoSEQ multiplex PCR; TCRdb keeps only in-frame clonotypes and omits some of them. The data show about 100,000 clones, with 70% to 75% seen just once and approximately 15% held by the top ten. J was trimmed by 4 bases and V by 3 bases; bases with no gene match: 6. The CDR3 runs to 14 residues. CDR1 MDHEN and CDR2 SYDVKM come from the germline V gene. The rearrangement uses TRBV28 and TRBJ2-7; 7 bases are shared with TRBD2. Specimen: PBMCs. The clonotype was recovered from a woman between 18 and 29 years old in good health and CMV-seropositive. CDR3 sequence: CASSLGGSFYEQYF. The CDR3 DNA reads TGTGCCAGCAGTTTGGGCGGGAGCTTTTACGAGCAGTACTTC.